This paragraph reports one T cell receptor (beta chain). Its target is unknown. Only in-frame clones appear in the TCRdb table, and some are missing; sequencing was by immunoSEQ multiplex PCR. Here the sample spans over 60,000 clones, around three quarters being singletons. The data stem from a study of radiation and T cells in renal cell carcinoma. Study background: Nephrectomy followed 15 Gy stereotactic body radiation by 4 weeks. Findings of the study overall: In blood, top tumor clones expanded by 2 weeks, shrinking by 4. Baseline intratumoral clonotype presence is unknown without pretreatment biopsies.

The CDR3 length is 16 residues. V was cut by 0 bases and J by 3 bases, with 14 bases left in between. Germline V gives CDR1 LGHNA, CDR2 YSLEER. The time point here: blood 2 weeks post-SBRT. Regarding treatment: 15 Gy SBRT to primary tumor, nephrectomy 4 weeks later. This sample comprised blood, obtained from a patient whose treatment included radiotherapy and nephrectomy. V and J are TRBV4-3 and TRBJ1-2; TRBD1 is a possible D gene (6 bases). The clonotype comes from a man aged 55-75 years with renal cell carcinoma. CDR3 bases: TGCGCCAGCAGCCAAGATCAGGCAGGGGATGACTATGGCTACACCTTC. Protein product: CASSQDQAGDDYGYTF.